The rows below give T cell receptor beta chains drawn from one sample of a study of cytomegalovirus exposure and HLA in healthy donors. Profiled with immunoSEQ multiplex PCR; TCRdb holds only in-frame clones, not every one. The sample has about 190,000 clones; over 60% are singletons. Sequenced: PBMCs. The receptors were gathered from a woman aged 40-49 years in good health and CMV-seronegative. Both conserved end residues are part of each CDR3. A D gene is named only where the DNA matches it firmly. Clone sizes are given selectively: once, few, many, or a class where the clone is expanded.

>TRBJ2-3|-|few|TRBV7-3
CASSLSGVTDTQYF
TGTGCCAGCAGCTTAAGCGGGGTCACAGATACGCAGTATTTT
>TRBJ2-5|-|-|TRBV6-1
CASSEALDRAGETQYF
TGTGCCAGCAGTGAAGCGCTGGATAGGGCAGGGGAGACCCAGTACTTC
>TRBJ1-4|-|few|TRBV5-4
CASKEGQHEKLFF
TGTGCCAGCAAAGAGGGTCAGCATGAAAAACTGTTTTTT
>TRBJ2-1|TRBD1|once|TRBV27
CASSLSGGYYNEQFF
TGTGCCAGCAGTTTATCAGGGGGCTACTACAATGAGCAGTTCTTC
>TRBJ1-2|-|-|TRBV11-2
CASSSGQLYGYTF
TGTGCCAGCAGCTCCGGACAGTTGTATGGCTACACCTTC
>TRBJ2-1|TRBD2|-|TRBV6-5
CASSSAKWEGRGEQFF
TGTGCCAGCAGTTCGGCTAAGTGGGAGGGCCGTGGCGAGCAGTTCTTC
>TRBJ2-7|TRBD2|-|TRBV27
CASSVTSGPEQYF
TGTGCCAGCAGTGTCACTAGCGGGCCAGAGCAGTACTTC
>TRBJ1-5|-|-|TRBV7-8
CASSLEVRGSKPQHF
TGTGCCAGCAGCTTAGAGGTCAGGGGAAGTAAGCCCCAGCATTTT
>TRBJ2-1|-|-|TRBV5-8
CASSLARYEQFF
TGTGCCAGCAGCTTGGCCAGGTATGAGCAGTTCTTC
>TRBJ2-3|TRBD1|-|TRBV5-1
CASSTGQGIADTQYF
TGCGCCAGCAGCACGGGACAGGGGATCGCAGATACGCAGTATTTT